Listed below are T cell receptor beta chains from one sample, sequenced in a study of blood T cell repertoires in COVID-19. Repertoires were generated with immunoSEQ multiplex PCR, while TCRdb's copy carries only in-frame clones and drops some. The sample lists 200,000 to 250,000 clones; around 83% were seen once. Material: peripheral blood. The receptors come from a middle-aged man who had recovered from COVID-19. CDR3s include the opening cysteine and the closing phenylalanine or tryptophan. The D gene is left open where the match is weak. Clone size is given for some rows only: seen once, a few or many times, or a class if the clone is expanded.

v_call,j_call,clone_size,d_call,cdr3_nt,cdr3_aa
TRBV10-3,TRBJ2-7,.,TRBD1,TGTGCCATCAGACCGGGACAGGGGACTGCAGGTAGCTACGAGCAGTACTTC,CAIRPGQGTAGSYEQYF
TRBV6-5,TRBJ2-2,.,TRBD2,TGTGCCAGCAGTTACGGCGGGGGATGGACCGGGGAGCTGTTTTTT,CASSYGGGWTGELFF
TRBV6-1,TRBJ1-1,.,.,TGTGCCAGCAGTGAATATTATAGGCAGGACAGACTGGGCACTGAAGCTTTCTTT,CASSEYYRQDRLGTEAFF
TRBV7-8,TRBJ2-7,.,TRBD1,TGTGCCAGCAGCTTAGACCTGACAGGGCCCTTGGGCGAGCAGTACTTC,CASSLDLTGPLGEQYF
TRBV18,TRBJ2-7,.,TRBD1,TGTGCCAGCTCACCACCGACAGGGGCTGGGAGTGAGCAGTACTTC,CASSPPTGAGSEQYF
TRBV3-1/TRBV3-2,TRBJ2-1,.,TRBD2,TGTGCCAGCAGCCAAGCAGCGGGAGTGGTTGGGCAGTTCTTC,CASSQAAGVVGQFF
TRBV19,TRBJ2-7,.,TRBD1,TGTGCCAGTAGTAGAGAAGGAGGACAGGGTCTCAGGTACTTC,CASSREGGQGLRYF
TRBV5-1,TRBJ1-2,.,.,TGCGCCAGCAGCGACCGGGGGTGGTATGGCTACACCTTC,CASSDRGWYGYTF
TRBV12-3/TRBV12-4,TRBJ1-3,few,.,TGTGCCAGCAGTTTAGGGCTCGCCATATATTTT,CASSLGLAIYF
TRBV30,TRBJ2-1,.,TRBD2,TGTGCCTGGCGCATAGCGGGAGCTTATAATGAGCAGTTCTTC,CAWRIAGAYNEQFF
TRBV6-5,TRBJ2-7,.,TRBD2,TGTGCCAGCACCTACCTGACTAGCGGCGAGCAGTACTTC,CASTYLTSGEQYF
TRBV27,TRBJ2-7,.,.,TGTGCCAGCAGTCCCCTCGGGGGTTCCTACGAGCAGTACTTC,CASSPLGGSYEQYF
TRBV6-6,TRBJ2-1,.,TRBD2,TGTGCCAGCAGAACGAGCCTAGCGGGAGGGGACAATGAGCAGTTCTTC,CASRTSLAGGDNEQFF